The rows below give T cell receptor beta chains drawn from one sample of a study of blood T cell repertoires in COVID-19. Libraries were prepared by immunoSEQ multiplex PCR; TCRdb keeps only in-frame clonotypes and omits some of them. Of under 200,000 clones listed, 80% to 90% are singletons. The sequenced sample was peripheral blood. The receptor set was obtained from a man between 65 and 85 years old with active or convalescent COVID-19. The CDR3 runs from the conserved cysteine through the conserved F or W. Each record gives: clone size, V gene, J gene, CDR3 protein. Clone size, where shown, is once, few, many, or a class for clones that have expanded.

>-|TRBV5-6|TRBJ1-2
CASSLSTTNYGYTF
>-|TRBV5-1|TRBJ1-1
CASSIGQGWTEAFF
>-|TRBV7-2|TRBJ2-2
CASTRGLSGIITGELFF
>-|TRBV24-1|TRBJ2-3
CATSVGHTDTQYF
>-|TRBV27|TRBJ1-5
CASSSQGTNQPQHF
>-|TRBV24-1|TRBJ2-1
CATSDSGGQGSHNEQFF
>-|TRBV7-9|TRBJ2-3
CASVSHGTTDTQYF
>-|TRBV10-3|TRBJ1-5
CAISDGQGANNQPQHF
>-|TRBV30|TRBJ2-1
CACQLAGGRYNEQFF
>-|TRBV3-1/TRBV3-2|TRBJ2-5
CASSHRVQTQYF
>-|TRBV11-2|TRBJ1-4
CASSPRVPRVGEKLFF
>-|TRBV27|TRBJ2-1
CASSPTSAGEQFF
>-|TRBV5-1|TRBJ1-4
CASTPHGTVAEKLFF
>once|TRBV28|TRBJ2-7
CASSNRVTYEQYF
>-|TRBV7-2|TRBJ2-1
CASSLAPTSGGRANEQFF
>-|TRBV18|TRBJ2-7
CASSAGEQGYEQYF
>-|TRBV6-6|TRBJ2-4
CASRLEVAKNIQYF
>-|TRBV7-2|TRBJ2-5
CASSLGQGSQETQYF
>few|TRBV6-4|TRBJ2-7
CASSDSSGTSGIFVWQYF
>-|TRBV9|TRBJ2-3
CASSVEGGVTDTQYF
>-|TRBV10-2|TRBJ1-5
CASSGGQGKNQPQHF
>-|TRBV6-2/TRBV6-3|TRBJ1-2
CASSRQGFGGYTF
>-|TRBV7-9|TRBJ2-1
CASRLGLANEQFF
>-|TRBV7-8|TRBJ2-3
CASSLARLARTDTQYF
>-|TRBV7-9|TRBJ2-3
CASSFGLAATDTQYF
>-|TRBV6-2/TRBV6-3|TRBJ2-2
CASSKAWDRPSTGELFF
>-|TRBV19|TRBJ2-2
CASSIGKGRATGELFF
>few|TRBV9|TRBJ2-3
CASSAASGDLGDTQYF
>-|TRBV10-1|TRBJ1-5
CASSEIGKGSNQPQHF
>-|TRBV7-9|TRBJ2-7
CASSSPQGPPSYEQYF
>once|TRBV28|TRBJ1-5
CASSLSGRDSNQPQHF
>-|TRBV19|TRBJ1-6
CASSEQGAYNSPLHF
>-|TRBV5-1|TRBJ2-5
CASSPIGTGSLQETQYF
>-|TRBV7-9|TRBJ1-2
CASSLTGGYGYTF
>-|TRBV5-4|TRBJ1-1
CASSRGGTEAFF
>few|TRBV10-2|TRBJ2-1
CASTLAGGLEQFF
>-|TRBV21-1|TRBJ1-6
CASSTRDRGLRGQSSPLHF
>-|TRBV19|TRBJ2-2
CASSIALGGAGELFF
>-|TRBV15|TRBJ2-3
CATSRAPGVTLLDTQYF
>-|TRBV28|TRBJ2-2
CASSTGGVGTGELFF
>-|TRBV27|TRBJ2-3
CASAFGSGATDTQYF
>-|TRBV11-3|TRBJ1-5
CANVQVYSNQPQHF
>-|TRBV10-3|TRBJ2-6
CAISPAPQGSGANVLTF
>-|TRBV28|TRBJ2-3
CASTPGQPADTQYF
>-|TRBV19|TRBJ2-1
CASSTGASGSTRPYEQFF
>once|TRBV28|TRBJ1-2
CASSSVRGNYGYTF
>-|TRBV15|TRBJ2-2
CATSSGSGWVGELFF
>-|TRBV3-1/TRBV3-2|TRBJ1-3
CASSLNYRSSSSGNTIYF
>-|TRBV19|TRBJ2-1
CASRKAGGLPEQFF
>-|TRBV15|TRBJ2-1
CATSREQGSSYNEQFF
>once|TRBV6-2/TRBV6-3|TRBJ2-4
CASSYGDRGNIQYF
>-|TRBV7-2|TRBJ1-6
CASSSLMISPLHF
>-|TRBV23-1|TRBJ1-4
CASSEQGLEEKLFF
>-|TRBV6-5|TRBJ2-3
CASASGGTGTDTQYF
>-|TRBV2|TRBJ1-5
CASSLSGFGNQPQHF
>-|TRBV28|TRBJ2-7
CASSPQGAREQYF
>-|TRBV9|TRBJ2-7
CASSDRLYEQYF
>-|TRBV24-1|TRBJ2-7
CATSDPPSYEQYF
>-|TRBV10-2|TRBJ2-3
CASRGGGTDTQYF